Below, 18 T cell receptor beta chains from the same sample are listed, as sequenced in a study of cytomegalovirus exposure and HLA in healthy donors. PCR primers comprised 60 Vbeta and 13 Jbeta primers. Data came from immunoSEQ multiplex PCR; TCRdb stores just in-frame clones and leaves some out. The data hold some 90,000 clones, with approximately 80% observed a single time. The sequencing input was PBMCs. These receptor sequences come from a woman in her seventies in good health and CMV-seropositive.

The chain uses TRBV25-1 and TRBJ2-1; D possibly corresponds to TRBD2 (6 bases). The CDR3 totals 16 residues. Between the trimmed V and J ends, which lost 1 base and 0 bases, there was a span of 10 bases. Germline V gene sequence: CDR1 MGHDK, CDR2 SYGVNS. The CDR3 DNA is TGTGCCAGCAGTGAATCGGACGGGAGCTCCTACAATGAGCAGTTCTTC. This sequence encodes CASSESDGSSYNEQFF.

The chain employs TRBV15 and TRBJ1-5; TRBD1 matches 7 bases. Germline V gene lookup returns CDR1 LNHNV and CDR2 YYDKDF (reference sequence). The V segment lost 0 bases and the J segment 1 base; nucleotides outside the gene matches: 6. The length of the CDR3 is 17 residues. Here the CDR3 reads CATSRERAGGSNQPQHF. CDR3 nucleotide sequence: TGTGCCACCAGCAGAGAAAGGGCAGGGGGGAGCAATCAGCCCCAGCATTTT.

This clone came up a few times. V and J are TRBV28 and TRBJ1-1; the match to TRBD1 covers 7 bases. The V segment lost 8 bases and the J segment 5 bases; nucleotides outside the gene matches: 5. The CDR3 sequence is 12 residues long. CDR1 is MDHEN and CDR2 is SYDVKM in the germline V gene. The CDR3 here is CASGRGWTEAFF. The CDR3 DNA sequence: TGTGCCAGCGGCAGGGGGTGGACTGAAGCTTTCTTT.

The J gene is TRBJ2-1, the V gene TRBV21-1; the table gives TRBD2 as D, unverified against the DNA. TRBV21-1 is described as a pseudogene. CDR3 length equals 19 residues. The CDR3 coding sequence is TGTGCCAGCAGCCTGGGGAAACCGGGCGGGACTAGCGGCTACAATGAGCAGTTCTTC. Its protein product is CASSLGKPGGTSGYNEQFF.

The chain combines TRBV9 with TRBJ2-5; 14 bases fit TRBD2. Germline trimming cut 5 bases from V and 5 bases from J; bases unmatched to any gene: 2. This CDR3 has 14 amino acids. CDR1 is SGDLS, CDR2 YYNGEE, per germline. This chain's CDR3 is CASRGTSGSETQYF. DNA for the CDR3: TGTGCCAGCAGGGGGACTAGCGGGAGTGAGACCCAGTACTTC. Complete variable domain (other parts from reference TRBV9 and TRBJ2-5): DSGVTQTPKHLITATGQRVTLRCSPRSGDLSVYWYQQSLDQGLQFLIQYYNGEERAKGNILERFSAQQFPDLHSELNLSSLELGDSALYFCASRGTSGSETQYFGPGTRLLVL.

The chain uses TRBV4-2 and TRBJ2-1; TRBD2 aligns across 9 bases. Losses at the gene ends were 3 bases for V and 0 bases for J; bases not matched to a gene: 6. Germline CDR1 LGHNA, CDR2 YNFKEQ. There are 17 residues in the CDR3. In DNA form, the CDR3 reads TGTGCCAGCAGCCATCCCGGTAGCGGGAGCTCCTACAATGAGCAGTTCTTC. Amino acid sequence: CASSHPGSGSSYNEQFF.

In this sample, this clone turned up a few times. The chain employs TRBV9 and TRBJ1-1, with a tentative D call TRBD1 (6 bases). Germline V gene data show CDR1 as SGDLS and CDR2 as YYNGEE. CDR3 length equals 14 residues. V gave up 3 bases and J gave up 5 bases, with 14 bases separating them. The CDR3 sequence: CASSEGRGATEAFF. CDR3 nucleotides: TGTGCCAGCAGCGAGGGGCGGGGGGCAACTGAAGCTTTCTTT.

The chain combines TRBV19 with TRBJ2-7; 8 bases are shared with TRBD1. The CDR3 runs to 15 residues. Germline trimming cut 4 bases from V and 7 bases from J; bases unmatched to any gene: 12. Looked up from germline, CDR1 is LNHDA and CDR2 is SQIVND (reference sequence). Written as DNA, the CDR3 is TGTGCCAGTAGTAATGTACAGGGGGGATTTGGGGAGCAGTACTTC. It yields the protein CASSNVQGGFGEQYF.

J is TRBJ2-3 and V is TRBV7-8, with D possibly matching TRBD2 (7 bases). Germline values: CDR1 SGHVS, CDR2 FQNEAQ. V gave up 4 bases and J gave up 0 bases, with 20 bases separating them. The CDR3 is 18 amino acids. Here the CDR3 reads CASSSTRGGKTSTDTQYF. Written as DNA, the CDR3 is TGTGCCAGCAGCTCTACAAGGGGGGGCAAAACTAGCACAGATACGCAGTATTTT. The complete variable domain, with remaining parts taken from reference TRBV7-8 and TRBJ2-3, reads GAGVSQSPRYKVAKRGQDVALRCDPISGHVSLFWYQQALGQGPEFLTYFQNEAQLDKSGLPSDRFFAERPEGSVSTLKIQRTQQEDSAVYLCASSSTRGGKTSTDTQYFGPGTRLTVL.

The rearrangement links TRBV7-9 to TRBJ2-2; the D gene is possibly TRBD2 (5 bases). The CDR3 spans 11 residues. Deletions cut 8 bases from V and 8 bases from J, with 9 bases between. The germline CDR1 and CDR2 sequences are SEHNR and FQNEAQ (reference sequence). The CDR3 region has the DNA TGTGCCAGCCAGCGGCGGGGGGAGCTGTTTTTT. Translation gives CASQRRGELFF. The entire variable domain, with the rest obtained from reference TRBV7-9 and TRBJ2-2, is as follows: DTGVSQNPRHKITKRGQNVTFRCDPISEHNRLYWYRQTLGQGPEFLTYFQNEAQLEKSRLLSDRFSAERPKGSFSTLEIQRTEQGDSAMYLCASQRRGELFFGEGSRLTVL.

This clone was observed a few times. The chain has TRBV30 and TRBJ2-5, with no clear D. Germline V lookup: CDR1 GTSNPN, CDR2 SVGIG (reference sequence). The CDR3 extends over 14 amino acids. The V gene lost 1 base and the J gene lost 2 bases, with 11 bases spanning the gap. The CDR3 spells CAWSGYTIQETQYF. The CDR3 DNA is TGTGCCTGGAGTGGGTACACCATACAAGAGACCCAGTACTTC.

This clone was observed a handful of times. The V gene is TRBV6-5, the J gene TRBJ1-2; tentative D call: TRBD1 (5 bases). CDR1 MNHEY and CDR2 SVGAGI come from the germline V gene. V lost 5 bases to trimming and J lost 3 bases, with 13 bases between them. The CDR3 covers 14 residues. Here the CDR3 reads CASSIPGEDYGYTF. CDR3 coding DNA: TGTGCCAGCAGTATCCCGGGGGAAGACTATGGCTACACCTTC.

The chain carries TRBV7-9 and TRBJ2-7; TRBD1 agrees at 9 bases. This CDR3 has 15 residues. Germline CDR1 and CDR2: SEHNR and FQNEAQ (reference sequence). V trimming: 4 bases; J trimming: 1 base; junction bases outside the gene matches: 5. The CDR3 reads CASSWGQGLSYEQYF. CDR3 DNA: TGTGCCAGCAGCTGGGGACAGGGCCTATCCTACGAGCAGTACTTC.

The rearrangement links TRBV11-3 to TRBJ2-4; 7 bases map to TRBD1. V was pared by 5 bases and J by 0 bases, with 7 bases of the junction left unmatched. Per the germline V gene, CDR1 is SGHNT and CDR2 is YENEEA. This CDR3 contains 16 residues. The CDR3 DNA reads TGTGCCAGCAGCCAGAACAGGGGTCTAGCCAAAAACATTCAGTACTTC. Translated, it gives CASSQNRGLAKNIQYF.

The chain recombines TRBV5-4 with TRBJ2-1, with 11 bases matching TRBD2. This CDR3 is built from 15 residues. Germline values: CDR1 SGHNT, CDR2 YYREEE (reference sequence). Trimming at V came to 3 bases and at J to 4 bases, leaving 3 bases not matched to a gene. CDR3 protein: CASSSGTSGYNEQFF. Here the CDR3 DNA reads TGTGCCAGCAGCTCCGGGACTAGCGGTTACAATGAGCAGTTCTTC.

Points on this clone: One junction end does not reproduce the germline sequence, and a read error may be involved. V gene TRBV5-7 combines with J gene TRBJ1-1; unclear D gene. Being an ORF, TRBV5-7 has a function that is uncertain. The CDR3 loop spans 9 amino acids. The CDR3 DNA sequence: TGTGCCAGCAGCTTGGGCCCAGTCTTT. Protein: CASSLGPVF.

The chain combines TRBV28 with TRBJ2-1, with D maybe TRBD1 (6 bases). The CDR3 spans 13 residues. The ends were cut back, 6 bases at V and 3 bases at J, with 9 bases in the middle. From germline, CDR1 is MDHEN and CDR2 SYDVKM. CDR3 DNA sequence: TGTGCCAGCAGCCAGGGGCTCTACAATGAGCAGTTCTTC. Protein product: CASSQGLYNEQFF.

The CDR3 region has the DNA TGCGCCAGCAGCGGGGGGGACAGGGTCAATGAAAAACTGTTTTTT. This gives the protein CASSGGDRVNEKLFF. V gene TRBV5-1 combines with J gene TRBJ1-4; TRBD1 matches at 9 bases. This CDR3 is 15 amino acids long. From germline, CDR1 is SGHRS and CDR2 YFSETQ. Trimming removed 4 bases from V and 5 bases from J; junction bases left unmatched: 6.